This T cell receptor (beta chain) was captured in a study of T cells after yellow fever vaccination. Across the whole study: Fractions of low cell number were prepared using SMART-Seq v4 Ultra Low Input. Study-wide results and limits: Reappearing after the booster were most of the clones from primary vaccination (less than 97% CD4, roughly 86% CD8). Bulk-population clonotypes that are abundant could appear as contaminants in FACS-sorted repertoires.

Researchers made TCR cDNA using 5'RACE template switching, and this step added a universal primer site and UMIs. From the 5' RACE reads, TCRdb called clonotypes with MiXCR, one entry per CDR3 protein. The sample has some 150,000 distinct CDR3 sequences; 11% are singletons. V lost 3 bases to trimming and J lost 0 bases; unmatched junction nucleotides: 24. CDR1 is KGHSH, CDR2 LQKENI, per germline. The CDR3 has 22 residues. Concerning this clonotype itself: Antigen: not known.

V is TRBV18 and J is TRBJ2-7; 9 bases are a match to TRBD1. This receptor was taken from a young man who received the YFV17D yellow fever vaccine. The sample here was CD8+ T cells sorted from PBMCs, taken 15 days after the yellow fever booster vaccination. This CDR3 is CASSPESNFRDREGLDSYEQYV. DNA of the CDR3: TGTGCCAGCTCACCCGAATCAAACTTCCGGGACAGGGAGGGCCTAGACTCCTACGAGCAGTACGTC.